This T cell receptor beta chain was sequenced during a study of neurological immune-mediated disorders. Study results and caveats: Association with the multiple sclerosis repertoire cluster was not found for any clinical or MRI feature. According to phylogenetic grouping, one related-CDR3 cluster, a possible signature, contained the repertoires of 18 of 34 multiple sclerosis patients. The greatest degree of TCR clonal expansion was observed in HTLV-1-associated myelopathy, with the lowest in multiple sclerosis, below that of healthy controls. Subjects shared no identical expanded-clone CDR3 amino acid sequences, suggesting private TCR-beta repertoires in all groups.

The table lists this clonotype with a few counts. The target antigen is unknown. V was cut by 6 bases and J by 6 bases, with 17 bases left in between. The length of the CDR3 is 13 residues. Looked up from germline, CDR1 is DFQATT and CDR2 is SNEGSKA (reference sequence). One entry per CDR3 protein, called by TCRdb with MiXCR from the 5' RACE reads. The sample lists 65,000 to 75,000 distinct CDR3 sequences, approximately 5% occurring once. This clonotype was obtained from a woman in her seventies with multiple sclerosis. The genes are TRBV20-1 and TRBJ1-2; perhaps TRBD1 as D (6 bases). The material sequenced was PBMCs. CDR3 in DNA: TGCAGTGCAACTAAACAGGGTGAAGATGGCTACACCTTC. The encoded protein is CSATKQGEDGYTF.